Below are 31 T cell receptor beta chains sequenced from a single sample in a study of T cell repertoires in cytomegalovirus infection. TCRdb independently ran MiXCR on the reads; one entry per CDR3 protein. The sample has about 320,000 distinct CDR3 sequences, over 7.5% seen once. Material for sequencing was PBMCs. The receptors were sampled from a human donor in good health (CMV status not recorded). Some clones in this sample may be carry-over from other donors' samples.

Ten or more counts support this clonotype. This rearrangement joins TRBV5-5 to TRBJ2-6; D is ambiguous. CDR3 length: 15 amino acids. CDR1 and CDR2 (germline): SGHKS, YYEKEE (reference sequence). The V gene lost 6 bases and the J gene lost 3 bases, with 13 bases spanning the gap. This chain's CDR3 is CASNEADNGANVLTF. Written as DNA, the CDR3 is TGTGCCAGCAACGAGGCCGACAATGGGGCCAACGTCCTGACTTTC.

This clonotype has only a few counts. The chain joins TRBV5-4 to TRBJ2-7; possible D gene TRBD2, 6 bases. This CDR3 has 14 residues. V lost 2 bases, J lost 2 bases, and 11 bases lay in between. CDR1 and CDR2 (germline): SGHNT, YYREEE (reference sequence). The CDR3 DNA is TGTGCCAGCAGCTTACCGGGACTGACCTACGAGCAGTACTTC. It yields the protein CASSLPGLTYEQYF.

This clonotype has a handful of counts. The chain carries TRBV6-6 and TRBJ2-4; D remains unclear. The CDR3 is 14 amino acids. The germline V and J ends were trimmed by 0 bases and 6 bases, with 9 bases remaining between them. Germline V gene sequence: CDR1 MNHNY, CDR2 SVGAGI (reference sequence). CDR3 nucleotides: TGTGCCAGCAGTTACTCCCAGACCCGAAACATTCAGTACTTC. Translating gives CASSYSQTRNIQYF.

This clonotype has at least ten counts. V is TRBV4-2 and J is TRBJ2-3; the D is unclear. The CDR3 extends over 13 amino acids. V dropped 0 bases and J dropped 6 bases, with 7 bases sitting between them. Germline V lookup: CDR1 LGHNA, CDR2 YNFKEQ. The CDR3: CASSQDLPDTQYF. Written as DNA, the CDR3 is TGTGCCAGCAGCCAAGATCTGCCCGATACGCAGTATTTT.

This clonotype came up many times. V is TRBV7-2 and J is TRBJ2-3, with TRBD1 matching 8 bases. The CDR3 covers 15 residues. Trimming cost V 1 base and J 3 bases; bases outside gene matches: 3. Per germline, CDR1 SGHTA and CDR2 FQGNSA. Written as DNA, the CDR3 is TGTGCCAGCAGCTTAGGACAGGGGAGGACAGATACGCAGTATTTT. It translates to CASSLGQGRTDTQYF.

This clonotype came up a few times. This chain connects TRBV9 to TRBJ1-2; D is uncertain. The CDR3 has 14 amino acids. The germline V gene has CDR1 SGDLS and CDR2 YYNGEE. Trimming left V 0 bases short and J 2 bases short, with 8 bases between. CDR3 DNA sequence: TGTGCCAGCAGCGTAGGAGAAACGAACTATGGCTACACCTTC. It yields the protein CASSVGETNYGYTF. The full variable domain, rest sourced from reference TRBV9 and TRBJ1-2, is DSGVTQTPKHLITATGQRVTLRCSPRSGDLSVYWYQQSLDQGLQFLIQYYNGEERAKGNILERFSAQQFPDLHSELNLSSLELGDSALYFCASSVGETNYGYTFGSGTRLTVV.

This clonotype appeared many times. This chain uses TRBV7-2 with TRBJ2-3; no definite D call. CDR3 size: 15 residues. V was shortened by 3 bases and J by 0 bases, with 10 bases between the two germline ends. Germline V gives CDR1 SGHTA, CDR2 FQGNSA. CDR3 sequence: CASSFIDSSTDTQYF. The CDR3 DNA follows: TGTGCCAGCAGCTTTATCGATTCTAGCACAGATACGCAGTATTTT.

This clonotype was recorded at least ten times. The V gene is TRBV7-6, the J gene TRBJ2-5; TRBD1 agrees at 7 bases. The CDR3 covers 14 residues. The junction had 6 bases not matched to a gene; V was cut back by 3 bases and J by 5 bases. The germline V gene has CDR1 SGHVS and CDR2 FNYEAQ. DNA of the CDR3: TGTGCCAGCAGCTTTACAGGGGAATCCGAGACCCAGTACTTC. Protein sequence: CASSFTGESETQYF. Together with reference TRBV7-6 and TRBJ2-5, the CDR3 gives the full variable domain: GAGVSQSPRYKVTKRGQDVALRCDPISGHVSLYWYRQALGQGPEFLTYFNYEAQQDKSGLPNDRFSAERPEGSISTLTIQRTEQRDSAMYRCASSFTGESETQYFGPGTRLLVL.

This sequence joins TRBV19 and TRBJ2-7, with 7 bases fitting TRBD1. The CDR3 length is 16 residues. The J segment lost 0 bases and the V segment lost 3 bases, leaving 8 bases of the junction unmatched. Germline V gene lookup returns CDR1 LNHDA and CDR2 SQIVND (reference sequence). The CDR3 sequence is CASSMRTGGTSYEQYF. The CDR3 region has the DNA TGTGCCAGTAGTATGAGGACAGGAGGAACCTCCTACGAGCAGTACTTC.

The CDR3 nucleotides read TGTGCCAGCAGCTTTTTAGGGGCCGGAGAAAAACTGTTTTTT. Translation gives CASSFLGAGEKLFF. The chain is built from TRBV5-6 and TRBJ1-4; perhaps TRBD1 as D (5 bases). The CDR3 has 14 residues. The V gene's germline CDR1 is SGHDT and CDR2 YYEEEE. Trimming took 2 bases from V and 8 from J, leaving 13 bases between them.

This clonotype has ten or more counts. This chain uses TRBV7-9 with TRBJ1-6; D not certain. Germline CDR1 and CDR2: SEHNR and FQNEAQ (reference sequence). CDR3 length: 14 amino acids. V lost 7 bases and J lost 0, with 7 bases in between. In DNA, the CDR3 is TGTGCCAGCACCCGAAGCTCCTATAATTCACCCCTCCACTTT. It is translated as CASTRSSYNSPLHF.

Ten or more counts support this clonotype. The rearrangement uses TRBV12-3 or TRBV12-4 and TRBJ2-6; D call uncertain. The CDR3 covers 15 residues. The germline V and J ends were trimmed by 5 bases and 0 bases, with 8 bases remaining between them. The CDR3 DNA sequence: TGTGCCAGCAGTCCTCGTTACTCTGGGGCCAACGTCCTGACTTTC. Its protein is CASSPRYSGANVLTF.

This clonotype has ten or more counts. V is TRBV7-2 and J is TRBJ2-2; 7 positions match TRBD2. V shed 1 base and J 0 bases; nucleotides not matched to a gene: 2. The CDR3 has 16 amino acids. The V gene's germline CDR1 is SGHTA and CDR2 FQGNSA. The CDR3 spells CASSLGAGTNTGELFF. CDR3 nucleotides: TGTGCCAGCAGCTTAGGAGCGGGAACGAACACCGGGGAGCTGTTTTTT.

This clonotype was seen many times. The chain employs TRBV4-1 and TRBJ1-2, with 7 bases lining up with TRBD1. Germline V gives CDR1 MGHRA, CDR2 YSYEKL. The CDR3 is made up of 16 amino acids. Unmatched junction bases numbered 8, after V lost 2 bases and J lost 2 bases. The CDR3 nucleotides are TGCGCCAGCAGCCAATTGACGACAGGGACCAACTATGGCTACACCTTC. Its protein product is CASSQLTTGTNYGYTF.

CDR3 in DNA: TGCGCCAGCAGTCATTCTCTTCCGCTACCGAACACCGGGGAGCTGTTTTTT. This gives the protein CASSHSLPLPNTGELFF. The chain carries TRBV23-1 and TRBJ2-2; D call uncertain. TRBV23-1 is given ORF status, its function remaining uncertain. This CDR3 comprises 17 residues. The V gene lost 3 bases and the J gene lost 0 bases, with 14 bases spanning the gap.

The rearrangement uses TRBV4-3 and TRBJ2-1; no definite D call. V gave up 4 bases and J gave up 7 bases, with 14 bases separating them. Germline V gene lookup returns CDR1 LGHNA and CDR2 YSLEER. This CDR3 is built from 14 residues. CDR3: CASSRQSWDNEQFF. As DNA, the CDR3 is TGCGCCAGCAGCCGGCAGAGTTGGGATAATGAGCAGTTCTTC.

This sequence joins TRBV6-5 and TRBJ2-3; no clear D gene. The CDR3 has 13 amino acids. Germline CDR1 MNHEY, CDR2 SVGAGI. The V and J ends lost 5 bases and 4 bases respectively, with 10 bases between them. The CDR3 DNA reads TGTGCCAGCAGTCTTTTCGGAGCAGATACGCAGTATTTT. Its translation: CASSLFGADTQYF.

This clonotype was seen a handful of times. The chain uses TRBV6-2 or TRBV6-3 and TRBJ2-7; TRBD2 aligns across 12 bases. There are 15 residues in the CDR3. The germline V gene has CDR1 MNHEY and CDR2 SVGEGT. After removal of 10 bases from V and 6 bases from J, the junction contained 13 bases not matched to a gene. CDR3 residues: CATSLAGGPESEQYF. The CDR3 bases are TGTGCCACCTCGCTAGCGGGAGGGCCAGAGAGCGAGCAGTACTTC.

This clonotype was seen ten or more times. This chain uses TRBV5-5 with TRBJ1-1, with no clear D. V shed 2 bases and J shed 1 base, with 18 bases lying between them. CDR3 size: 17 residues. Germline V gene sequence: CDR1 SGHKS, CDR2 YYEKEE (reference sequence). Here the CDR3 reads CASSLKLDRNSNTEAFF. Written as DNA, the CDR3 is TGTGCCAGCAGCTTAAAACTCGACCGAAACTCGAACACTGAAGCTTTCTTT.

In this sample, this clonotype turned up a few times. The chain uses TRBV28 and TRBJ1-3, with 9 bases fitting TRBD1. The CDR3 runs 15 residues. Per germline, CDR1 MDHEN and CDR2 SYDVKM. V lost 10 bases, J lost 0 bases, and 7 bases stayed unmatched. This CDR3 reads CATATGGASGNTIYF. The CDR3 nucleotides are TGTGCCACCGCGACAGGGGGGGCCTCTGGAAACACCATATATTTT.

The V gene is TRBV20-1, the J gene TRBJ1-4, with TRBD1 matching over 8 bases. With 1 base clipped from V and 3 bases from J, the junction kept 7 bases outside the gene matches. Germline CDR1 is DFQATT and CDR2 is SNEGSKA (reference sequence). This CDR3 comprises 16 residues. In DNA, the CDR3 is TGCAGTGCTAGAGGAGACAGGGGAGCCTCTAATGAAAAACTGTTTTTT. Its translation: CSARGDRGASNEKLFF.

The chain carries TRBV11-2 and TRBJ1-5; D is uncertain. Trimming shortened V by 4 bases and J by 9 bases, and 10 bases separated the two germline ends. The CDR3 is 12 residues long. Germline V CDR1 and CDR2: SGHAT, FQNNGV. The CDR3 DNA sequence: TGTGCCAGCAGCTCGACGGTTGGGCCCCAGCATTTT. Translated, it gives CASSSTVGPQHF.

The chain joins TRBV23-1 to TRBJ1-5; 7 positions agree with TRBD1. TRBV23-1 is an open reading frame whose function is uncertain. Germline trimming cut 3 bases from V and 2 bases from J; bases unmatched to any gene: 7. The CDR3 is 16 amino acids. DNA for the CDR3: TGCGCCAGCAGTCACCCCCGACAGGGTTGCAATCAGCCCCAGCATTTT. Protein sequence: CASSHPRQGCNQPQHF.

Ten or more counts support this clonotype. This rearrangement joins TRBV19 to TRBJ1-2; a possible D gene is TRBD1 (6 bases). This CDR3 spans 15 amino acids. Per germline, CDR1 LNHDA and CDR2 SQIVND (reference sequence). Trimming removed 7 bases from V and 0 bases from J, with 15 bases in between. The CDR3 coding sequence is TGTGCCAGTATCGGCTGGGACAAATCTAACTATGGCTACACCTTC. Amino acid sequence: CASIGWDKSNYGYTF.

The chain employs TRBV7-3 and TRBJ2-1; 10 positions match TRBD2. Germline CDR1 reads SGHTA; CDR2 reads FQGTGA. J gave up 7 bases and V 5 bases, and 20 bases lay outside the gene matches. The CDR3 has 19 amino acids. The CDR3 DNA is TGTGCCAGCAGCGTCAAACCGGGACTAGCGACGACCGGTGGGAATGAGCAGTTCTTC. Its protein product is CASSVKPGLATTGGNEQFF.

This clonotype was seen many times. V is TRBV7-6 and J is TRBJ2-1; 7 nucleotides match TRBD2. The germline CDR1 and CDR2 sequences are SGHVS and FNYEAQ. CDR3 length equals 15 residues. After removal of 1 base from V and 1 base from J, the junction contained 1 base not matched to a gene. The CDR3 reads CASSLVGLSYNEQFF. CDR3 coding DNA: TGTGCCAGCAGCTTAGTGGGACTATCCTACAATGAGCAGTTCTTC.

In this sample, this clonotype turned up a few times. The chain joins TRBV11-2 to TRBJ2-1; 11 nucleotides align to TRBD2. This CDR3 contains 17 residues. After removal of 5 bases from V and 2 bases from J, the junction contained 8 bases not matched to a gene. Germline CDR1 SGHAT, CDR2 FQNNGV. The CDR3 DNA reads TGTGCCAGCAGCCTACGGCTAGCGGGGGGTACCTACAATGAGCAGTTCTTC. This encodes CASSLRLAGGTYNEQFF.

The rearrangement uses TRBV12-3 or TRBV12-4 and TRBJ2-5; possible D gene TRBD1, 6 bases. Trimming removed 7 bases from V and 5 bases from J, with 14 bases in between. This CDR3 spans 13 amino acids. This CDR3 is CASNSQGTETQYF. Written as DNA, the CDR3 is TGTGCCAGCAACTCACAGGGTACCGAGACCCAGTACTTC.

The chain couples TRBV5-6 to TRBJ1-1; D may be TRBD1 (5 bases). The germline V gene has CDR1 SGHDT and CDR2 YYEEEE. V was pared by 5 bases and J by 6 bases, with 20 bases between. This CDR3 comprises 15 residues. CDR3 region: CASSSRRGVRAEAFF. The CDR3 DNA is TGTGCCAGCAGTTCCCGCCGGGGGGTCAGAGCTGAAGCTTTCTTT.

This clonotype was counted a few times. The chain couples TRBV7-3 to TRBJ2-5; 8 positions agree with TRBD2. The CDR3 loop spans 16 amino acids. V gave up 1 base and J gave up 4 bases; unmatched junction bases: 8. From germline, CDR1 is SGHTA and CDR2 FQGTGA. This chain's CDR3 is CASSLRHGRAAETQYF. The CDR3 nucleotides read TGTGCCAGCAGCTTAAGACACGGGAGGGCCGCAGAGACCCAGTACTTC. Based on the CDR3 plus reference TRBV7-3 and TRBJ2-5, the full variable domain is GAGVSQTPSNKVTEKGKYVELRCDPISGHTALYWYRQSLGQGPEFLIYFQGTGAADDSGLPNDRFFAVRPEGSVSTLKIQRTERGDSAVYLCASSLRHGRAAETQYFGPGTRLLVL.

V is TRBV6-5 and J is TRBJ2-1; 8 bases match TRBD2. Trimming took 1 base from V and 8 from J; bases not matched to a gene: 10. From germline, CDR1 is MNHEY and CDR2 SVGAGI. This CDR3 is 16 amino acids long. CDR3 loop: CASSYLSGRAWDEQFF. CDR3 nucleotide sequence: TGTGCCAGCAGTTACTTATCCGGGAGGGCCTGGGATGAGCAGTTCTTC.